This T cell receptor beta chain originates from a study of response to subunit inactivated influenza vaccine. This clonotype appeared once. The target antigen is unknown. J lost 1 base, V lost 6 bases, and 7 bases had no gene match. The germline V gene encodes CDR1 SNHLY and CDR2 FYNNEI. CDR3 length equals 15 residues. The study, taken as a whole, reports: The authors put forward the suggestion that each seasonal influenza vaccination may bring in only a limited number of new T cells.

MiXCR, run by TCRdb on the RT-PCR reads, gives a single entry per CDR3 protein. Among roughly 700,000 distinct CDR3 sequences, approximately 15% were seen once, and the ten largest hold 5.5% to 7%. V usage is TRBV2 and J usage is TRBJ2-7, with 9 bases identical to TRBD1. Sequenced here: PBMCs from blood, sampled 14 to 15 days before vaccination. This receptor was taken from a man aged 50-59 years who received an inactivated influenza vaccine. In DNA, the CDR3 is TGTGCCAGCAGATCAGGGACAGGGTCATCCTACGAGCAGTACTTC. The encoded protein is CASRSGTGSSYEQYF. Combining the CDR3 with reference TRBV2 and TRBJ2-7 gives the whole variable domain EPEVTQTPSHQVTQMGQEVILRCVPISNHLYFYWYRQILGQKVEFLVSFYNNEISEKSEIFDDQFSVERPDGSNFTLKIRSTKLEDSAMYFCASRSGTGSSYEQYFGPGTRLTVT.